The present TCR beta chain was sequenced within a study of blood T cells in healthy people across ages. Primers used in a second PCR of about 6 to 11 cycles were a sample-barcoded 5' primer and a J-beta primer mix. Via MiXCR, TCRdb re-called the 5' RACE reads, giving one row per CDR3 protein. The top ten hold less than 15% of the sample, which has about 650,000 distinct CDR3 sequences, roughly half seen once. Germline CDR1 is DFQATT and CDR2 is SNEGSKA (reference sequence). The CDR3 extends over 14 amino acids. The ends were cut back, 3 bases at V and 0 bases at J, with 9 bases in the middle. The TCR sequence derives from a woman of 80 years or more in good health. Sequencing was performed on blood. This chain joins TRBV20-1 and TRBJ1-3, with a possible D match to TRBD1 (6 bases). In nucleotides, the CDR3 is TGCAGTGCTAGCCACAGGGCCTCTGGAAACACCATATATTTT. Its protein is CSASHRASGNTIYF.